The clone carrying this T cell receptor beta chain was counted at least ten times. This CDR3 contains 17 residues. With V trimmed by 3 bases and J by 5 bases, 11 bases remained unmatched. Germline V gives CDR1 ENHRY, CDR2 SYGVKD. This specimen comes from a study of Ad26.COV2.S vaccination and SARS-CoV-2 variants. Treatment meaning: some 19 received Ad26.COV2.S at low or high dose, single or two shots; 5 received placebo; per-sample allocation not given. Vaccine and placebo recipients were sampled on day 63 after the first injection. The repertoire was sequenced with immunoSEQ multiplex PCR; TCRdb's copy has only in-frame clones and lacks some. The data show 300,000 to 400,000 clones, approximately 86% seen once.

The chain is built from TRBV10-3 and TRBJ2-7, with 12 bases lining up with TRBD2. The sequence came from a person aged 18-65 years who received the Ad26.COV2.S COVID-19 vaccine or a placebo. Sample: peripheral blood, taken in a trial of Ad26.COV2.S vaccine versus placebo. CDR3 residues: CAISDPLRLAGADEQYF. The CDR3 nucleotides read TGTGCCATCAGTGACCCCCTCAGACTAGCGGGAGCGGACGAGCAGTACTTC.